This passage covers 28 T cell receptor beta chains from one sample sequenced in a study of OX40 agonist ivuxolimab in advanced cancers. TCRdb's copy holds only in-frame clones and misses some; the assay was immunoSEQ multiplex PCR. Of tens of thousands of clones in the sample, 87% were seen once. The sample consisted of CD4+ or CD8+ T cells sorted from blood, taken in a trial of the OX40 agonist ivuxolimab. The source is an adult with an advanced solid tumor such as melanoma, head and neck, liver or kidney cancer.

This sequence joins TRBV11-1 and TRBJ2-5; 7 bases fit TRBD1. The trim removed 6 bases at V and 9 bases at J, leaving 13 bases unmatched. In germline, CDR1 is SGHAT, CDR2 FQDESV (reference sequence). The CDR3 is made up of 14 amino acids. This CDR3 reads CASSQGDRVMAQYF. Here the CDR3 DNA reads TGTGCCAGCAGTCAAGGGGACAGAGTAATGGCCCAGTACTTC.

The rearrangement joins TRBV5-4 to TRBJ2-7, with 10 bases aligning to TRBD2. In germline, CDR1 is SGHNT, CDR2 YYREEE (reference sequence). The CDR3 totals 15 residues. V shed 4 bases and J 4 bases; nucleotides not matched to a gene: 8. This chain's CDR3 is CASSPRASGSYEQYF. CDR3 DNA sequence: TGTGCCAGCAGCCCCAGGGCTAGCGGGAGTTACGAGCAGTACTTC.

The rearrangement uses TRBV6-6 and TRBJ1-6, with D possibly TRBD1 on 6 matching bases. The germline V gene has CDR1 MNHNY and CDR2 SVGAGI (reference sequence). This CDR3 is built from 14 residues. The V and J ends lost 8 bases and 6 bases respectively, with 14 bases between them. The CDR3 nucleotides read TGTGCCAGCCAACACAGGGCTTCTAATTCACCCCTCCACTTT. This gives the protein CASQHRASNSPLHF.

The chain is built from TRBV5-1 and TRBJ1-1, with 8 bases matching TRBD1. Per germline, CDR1 SGHRS and CDR2 YFSETQ. This CDR3 contains 14 residues. After removal of 2 bases from V and 6 bases from J, the junction contained 6 bases not matched to a gene. DNA of the CDR3: TGCGCCAGCAGCTTTGGACAGGGCAGGGCTGAAGCTTTCTTT. This encodes CASSFGQGRAEAFF. The full variable domain, with the rest looked up from reference TRBV5-1 and TRBJ1-1, is KAGVTQTPRYLIKTRGQQVTLSCSPISGHRSVSWYQQTPGQGLQFLFEYFSETQRNKGNFPGRFSGRQFSNSRSEMNVSTLELGDSALYLCASSFGQGRAEAFFGQGTRLTVV.

V gene TRBV18 combines with J gene TRBJ2-7, with a tentative D call TRBD2 (7 bases). CDR1 KGHSH and CDR2 LQKENI come from the germline V gene. V lost 1 base to trimming and J lost 0 bases, with 22 bases between them. The CDR3 has 19 amino acids. The CDR3 is CASSPQGGASGTTSYEQYF. CDR3 nucleotides: TGTGCCAGCTCACCACAAGGGGGTGCCTCCGGGACTACCTCCTACGAGCAGTACTTC.

V gene TRBV19 combines with J gene TRBJ2-5; D unclear. V gave up 3 bases and J gave up 3 bases, with 11 bases separating them. CDR1 is LNHDA and CDR2 is SQIVND in the germline V gene (reference sequence). The CDR3 runs to 14 residues. The CDR3 loop reads CASSIVVGKETQYF. CDR3 DNA sequence: TGTGCCAGTAGTATCGTCGTTGGGAAAGAGACCCAGTACTTC.

The rearrangement uses TRBV15 and TRBJ2-7; 10 positions match TRBD1. V gave up 6 bases and J gave up 5 bases; unmatched junction bases: 10. This CDR3 is 15 amino acids long. Germline V gene lookup returns CDR1 LNHNV and CDR2 YYDKDF (reference sequence). The CDR3 reads CATSKVGQGGDEQYF. In DNA, the CDR3 is TGTGCCACCAGTAAAGTCGGACAGGGGGGAGACGAGCAGTACTTC.

This clone showed up many times. The rearrangement links TRBV7-2 to TRBJ2-7; the match to TRBD1 covers 7 bases. Germline CDR1 reads SGHTA; CDR2 reads FQGNSA. V lost 4 bases to trimming and J lost 2 bases; unmatched junction nucleotides: 5. The CDR3 length is 14 residues. CDR3 nucleotides: TGTGCCAGCAGCTCACGACAGGGACCCTACGAGCAGTACTTC. Protein product: CASSSRQGPYEQYF.

J is TRBJ2-7 and V is TRBV6-6, with unresolved D. Per germline, CDR1 MNHNY and CDR2 SVGAGI (reference sequence). The CDR3 has 13 amino acids. V shed 5 bases and J shed 2 bases, with 10 bases lying between them. CDR3 bases: TGTGCCAGCAGTATACACGAAACCTACGAGCAGTACTTC. Its translation is CASSIHETYEQYF.

In its sample, this clone was seen once. A junction boundary mismatches the germline segment, possibly from a read error. The sample has other DNA sequences that encode this CDR3 too. The chain employs TRBV15 and TRBJ2-2, with D possibly TRBD1 on 6 matching bases. The CDR3 is 14 residues long. In germline, CDR1 is LNHNV, CDR2 YYDKDF (reference sequence). CDR3 bases: TGTGCCACCAGCAGAGATACAGGGACCGGGGAACTGTTTTTT. Translating gives CATSRDTGTGELFF.

This chain links TRBV27 with TRBJ1-2; 9 nucleotides align to TRBD1. This CDR3 region has 19 residues. V shed 0 bases and J 2 bases; nucleotides not matched to a gene: 13. The germline gives CDR1 MNHEY, CDR2 SMNVEV (reference sequence). CDR3: CASSLSFIPRTGANYGYTF. CDR3 nucleotides: TGTGCCAGCAGTTTATCTTTTATCCCTCGGACAGGGGCGAACTATGGCTACACCTTC.

The gene calls are TRBV4-1 and TRBJ2-7; D is unclear. Trimming took off 0 bases at V and 3 bases at J, with 9 bases between the two ends. The CDR3 extends over 14 amino acids. CDR1 and CDR2 (germline): MGHRA, YSYEKL. CDR3 loop: CASSQDLFDYEQYF. CDR3 nucleotides: TGCGCCAGCAGCCAAGACCTGTTCGACTACGAGCAGTACTTC.

The chain employs TRBV9 and TRBJ2-1; no firm D call. V was pared by 0 bases and J by 5 bases, with 6 bases between. Germline assignment: CDR1 SGDLS and CDR2 YYNGEE. The CDR3 totals 13 residues. This chain's CDR3 is CASSVDPNNEQFF. Here the CDR3 DNA reads TGTGCCAGCAGCGTAGACCCAAACAATGAGCAGTTCTTC.

V usage is TRBV27 and J usage is TRBJ1-5, with 7 bases lining up with TRBD1. This CDR3 comprises 18 residues. Unmatched junction bases numbered 13, after V lost 3 bases and J lost 2 bases. Germline V gene lookup returns CDR1 MNHEY and CDR2 SMNVEV (reference sequence). This CDR3 is CASSFCGTANGCNQPQHF. CDR3 nucleotide sequence: TGTGCCAGCAGTTTTTGCGGGACAGCTAATGGGTGCAATCAGCCCCAGCATTTT.

This clone showed up just a few times. The J gene is TRBJ2-3, the V gene TRBV7-2, with 7 bases aligning to TRBD2. This CDR3 is built from 16 residues. Losses at the gene ends were 0 bases for V and 2 bases for J; bases not matched to a gene: 5. Germline-derived CDR1 and CDR2 are SGHTA and FQGNSA. The CDR3 DNA reads as TGTGCCAGCAGCTTAGCCCAAGCGGGAACCACAGATACGCAGTATTTT. Its protein is CASSLAQAGTTDTQYF.

The rearrangement links TRBV25-1 to TRBJ2-7; no reliable D call. V was pared by 7 bases and J by 4 bases, with 14 bases between. The germline gives CDR1 MGHDK, CDR2 SYGVNS. This CDR3 has 13 amino acids. In DNA form, the CDR3 reads TGTGCCAGCACCCAAGGGTCTTATTACGAGCAGTACTTC. Its translation: CASTQGSYYEQYF.

This clone has only one observation. The chain has TRBV14 and TRBJ1-4; D is uncertain. V was clipped by 1 base and J by 4 bases, with 10 bases between them. The length of the CDR3 is 15 residues. Germline-derived CDR1 and CDR2 are SGHDN and FVKESK. CDR3 DNA sequence: TGTGCCAGCAGCCAAGTCGCCGGGTTTAATGAAAAACTGTTTTTT. It specifies CASSQVAGFNEKLFF.

The CDR3 nucleotides are TGTGCCAGCTCACCACCGGTTTCAGATGAGCAGTTCTTC. It translates to CASSPPVSDEQFF. The chain links TRBV18 to TRBJ2-1; D is uncertain. CDR1 is KGHSH, CDR2 LQKENI, per germline. V lost 0 bases and J lost 8, with 8 bases in between. The CDR3 has 13 residues.

For the CDR3, the DNA is TGTGCCAGCTCACCACCGTACCCAGGCACTGAAGCTTTCTTT. Protein product: CASSPPYPGTEAFF. V usage is TRBV18 and J usage is TRBJ1-1; D remains unclear. Trimming took off 0 bases at V and 4 bases at J, with 9 bases between the two ends. There are 14 residues in the CDR3. The V gene's germline CDR1 is KGHSH and CDR2 LQKENI.

The chain has TRBV27 and TRBJ2-6; D unclear. The CDR3 is 16 residues long. Germline CDR1 MNHEY, CDR2 SMNVEV (reference sequence). The V and J ends lost 5 bases and 1 base respectively, with 12 bases between them. The DNA of the CDR3 is TGTGCCAGCAGTGGCAGCTCTATTTCTGGGGCCAACGTCCTGACTTTC. Translated: CASSGSSISGANVLTF.

The chain has TRBV19 and TRBJ2-7, with TRBD1 matching 8 bases. From germline, CDR1 is LNHDA and CDR2 SQIVND (reference sequence). V was pared by 3 bases and J by 5 bases, with 12 bases of the junction left unmatched. The CDR3 is 16 amino acids. The CDR3 nucleotides are TGTGCCAGTAGTATGGGTATATGGACAGGGCTGCACGAGCAGTACTTC. Encoded protein: CASSMGIWTGLHEQYF.

This clone turned up a few times. The gene calls are TRBV4-1 and TRBJ2-1; possible D gene TRBD2, 5 bases. The germline V gene encodes CDR1 MGHRA and CDR2 YSYEKL. The CDR3 contains 12 residues. Trimming removed 1 base at V and 7 bases at J, with 5 bases between. The CDR3 is CASSQGTNEQFF. As DNA, the CDR3 is TGCGCCAGCAGCCAAGGGACTAATGAGCAGTTCTTC.

This chain uses TRBV4-1 with TRBJ2-7; D perhaps matches TRBD2 (6 bases). Germline CDR1 reads MGHRA; CDR2 reads YSYEKL. There are 18 residues in the CDR3. The V and J ends lost 5 bases and 5 bases respectively, with 28 bases between them. CDR3 residues: CASSNLRLALSNGDEQYF. CDR3 DNA sequence: TGCGCCAGCAGCAATCTCCGGCTAGCGCTCAGTAACGGAGACGAGCAGTACTTC.

This rearrangement joins TRBV27 to TRBJ2-2, with 7 bases matching TRBD1. Germline lookup yields CDR1 MNHEY and CDR2 SMNVEV (reference sequence). V gave up 6 bases and J gave up 5 bases; unmatched junction bases: 6. This CDR3 contains 14 residues. The CDR3 loop reads CASRDGTATGELFF. The CDR3, as DNA: TGTGCCAGCAGAGACGGGACAGCTACCGGGGAGCTGTTTTTT.

In this sample, this clone turned up a few times. The genes are TRBV6-5 and TRBJ2-7, with 7 bases aligning to TRBD2. The CDR3 runs 14 residues. Germline V CDR1 and CDR2: MNHEY, SVGAGI. V gave up 6 bases and J gave up 6 bases; unmatched junction bases: 11. CDR3 in DNA: TGTGCCAGCAGCACCACGGGACTAAACAGCGAGCAGTACTTC. Protein: CASSTTGLNSEQYF.

This clone was seen a handful of times. The chain couples TRBV11-3 to TRBJ2-5; a weak D match, TRBD1 (6 bases). V shed 8 bases and J shed 3 bases, with 13 bases lying between them. Germline CDR1 and CDR2: SGHNT and YENEEA. CDR3 length equals 13 residues. The CDR3 is CASSVAGEETQYF. The DNA for the CDR3 is TGTGCCAGCTCGGTGGCAGGGGAAGAGACCCAGTACTTC.

V is TRBV25-1 and J is TRBJ2-5; 7 bases agree with TRBD1. In germline, CDR1 is MGHDK, CDR2 SYGVNS. Trimming took 5 bases from V and 7 from J; bases not matched to a gene: 13. This CDR3 contains 15 residues. The CDR3 DNA is TGTGCCAGCAGTCCCGGACAGGTGGGAAGGGGGACCCAGTACTTC. It is translated as CASSPGQVGRGTQYF.

The chain has TRBV18 and TRBJ2-1; D is undetermined. The CDR3 is 15 amino acids. CDR1 is KGHSH, CDR2 LQKENI, per germline. Deletions cut 4 bases from V and 0 bases from J, with 10 bases between. DNA of the CDR3: TGTGCCAGCTCACGTGCTCCTAGCTCCTACAATGAGCAGTTCTTC. Its protein is CASSRAPSSYNEQFF.